Shown below are 9 T cell receptor beta chains from a single sample sequenced in a study of response to subunit inactivated influenza vaccine. In TCRdb, the RT-PCR reads were re-called with MiXCR into one record per CDR3 protein. The sample has about 800,000 distinct CDR3 sequences; 21% are singletons. This material consisted of PBMCs from blood, taken 5 days after vaccination. These receptors were collected from a man in his fifties or sixties who received an inactivated influenza vaccine.

This clonotype has only a few counts. The chain uses TRBV20-1 and TRBJ2-1; 8 nucleotides align to TRBD2. CDR1 is DFQATT, CDR2 SNEGSKA, per germline (reference sequence). The CDR3 spans 13 residues. CDR3 sequence: CTPQAGGASEQFF. The CDR3 DNA follows: TGCACTCCTCAGGCCGGGGGGGCCAGTGAGCAGTTCTTC.

A few counts support this clonotype. This chain uses TRBV21-1 with TRBJ2-1. TRBV21-1 is reported as a pseudogene. The CDR3 runs to 16 residues. The CDR3 DNA sequence: TGTGCCAGCAGCAAAGCCGTCCAGAACTCCTACAATGAGCAGTTCTTC. Its translation: CASSKAVQNSYNEQFF.

J is TRBJ2-2 and V is TRBV6-2 or TRBV6-3; 8 bases map to TRBD1. With 6 bases clipped from V and 4 bases from J, the junction kept 10 bases outside the gene matches. This CDR3 has 16 residues. Germline V gives CDR1 MNHEY, CDR2 SVGEGT. CDR3 in amino acids: CASRSNRGRSTGELFF. DNA of the CDR3: TGTGCCAGCAGGAGTAACAGGGGGAGAAGCACCGGGGAGCTGTTTTTT.

The genes are TRBV24-1 and TRBJ2-2; no definite D call. The V gene lost 8 bases and the J gene lost 5 bases, with 14 bases spanning the gap. The CDR3 spans 14 residues. Germline V gene data show CDR1 as KGHDR and CDR2 as SFDVKD. The CDR3 DNA reads TGTGCCACCACCGATCCAAGAGGTACCGGGGAGCTGTTTTTT. This translates into CATTDPRGTGELFF.

The CDR3 bases are TGCGCCAGCAGCTGGGCCGGGACCGTTCAAGATGAGCAGTTCTTC. Its translation is CASSWAGTVQDEQFF. V is TRBV5-1 and J is TRBJ2-1; D could derive from TRBD1 or TRBD2 (5 bases each). Germline V gene sequence: CDR1 SGHRS, CDR2 YFSETQ. The CDR3 is made up of 15 amino acids. The V gene lost 3 bases and the J gene lost 8 bases, with 18 bases spanning the gap.

This clonotype was seen more than once but under ten times. V usage is TRBV6-2 or TRBV6-3 and J usage is TRBJ2-7; TRBD1 might be the D (5 bases). Germline loops: CDR1 MNHEY, CDR2 SVGEGT. The CDR3 extends over 17 amino acids. V lost 6 bases and J 3 bases, leaving 24 bases between the germline ends. The CDR3 is CASSYPPQTVQNYEQYF. The CDR3 DNA reads TGTGCCAGCAGCTACCCCCCTCAGACAGTACAGAACTACGAGCAGTACTTC.

J is TRBJ2-5 and V is TRBV29-1; TRBD1 matches at 7 bases. Germline CDR1 SQVTM, CDR2 ANQGSEA. The CDR3 sequence is 13 residues long. Losses at the gene ends were 5 bases for V and 3 bases for J; bases not matched to a gene: 6. The CDR3 DNA reads TGCAGCGTTAGAACCGGGACAGAAGAGACCCAGTACTTC. It specifies CSVRTGTEETQYF.

The gene calls are TRBV19 and TRBJ2-1; 10 bases match TRBD1. This CDR3 comprises 18 residues. Germline lookup yields CDR1 LNHDA and CDR2 SQIVND (reference sequence). V shed 0 bases, J shed 4 bases, and the junction held 9 bases outside the gene matches. The CDR3 protein is CASSIDHLGTGDYNEQFF. CDR3 coding DNA: TGTGCCAGTAGTATAGACCACCTCGGGACAGGGGATTACAATGAGCAGTTCTTC.

This clonotype was picked up a small number of times. The chain is built from TRBV29-1 and TRBJ2-1, with D unclear. Germline CDR1 SQVTM, CDR2 ANQGSEA. Trimming pared 3 bases from V and 9 bases from J, leaving 12 bases between. This CDR3 is 12 amino acids long. In DNA form, the CDR3 reads TGCAGCGTTGACCGACTTGGCTCTGAGCAGTTCTTC. Amino acids: CSVDRLGSEQFF.